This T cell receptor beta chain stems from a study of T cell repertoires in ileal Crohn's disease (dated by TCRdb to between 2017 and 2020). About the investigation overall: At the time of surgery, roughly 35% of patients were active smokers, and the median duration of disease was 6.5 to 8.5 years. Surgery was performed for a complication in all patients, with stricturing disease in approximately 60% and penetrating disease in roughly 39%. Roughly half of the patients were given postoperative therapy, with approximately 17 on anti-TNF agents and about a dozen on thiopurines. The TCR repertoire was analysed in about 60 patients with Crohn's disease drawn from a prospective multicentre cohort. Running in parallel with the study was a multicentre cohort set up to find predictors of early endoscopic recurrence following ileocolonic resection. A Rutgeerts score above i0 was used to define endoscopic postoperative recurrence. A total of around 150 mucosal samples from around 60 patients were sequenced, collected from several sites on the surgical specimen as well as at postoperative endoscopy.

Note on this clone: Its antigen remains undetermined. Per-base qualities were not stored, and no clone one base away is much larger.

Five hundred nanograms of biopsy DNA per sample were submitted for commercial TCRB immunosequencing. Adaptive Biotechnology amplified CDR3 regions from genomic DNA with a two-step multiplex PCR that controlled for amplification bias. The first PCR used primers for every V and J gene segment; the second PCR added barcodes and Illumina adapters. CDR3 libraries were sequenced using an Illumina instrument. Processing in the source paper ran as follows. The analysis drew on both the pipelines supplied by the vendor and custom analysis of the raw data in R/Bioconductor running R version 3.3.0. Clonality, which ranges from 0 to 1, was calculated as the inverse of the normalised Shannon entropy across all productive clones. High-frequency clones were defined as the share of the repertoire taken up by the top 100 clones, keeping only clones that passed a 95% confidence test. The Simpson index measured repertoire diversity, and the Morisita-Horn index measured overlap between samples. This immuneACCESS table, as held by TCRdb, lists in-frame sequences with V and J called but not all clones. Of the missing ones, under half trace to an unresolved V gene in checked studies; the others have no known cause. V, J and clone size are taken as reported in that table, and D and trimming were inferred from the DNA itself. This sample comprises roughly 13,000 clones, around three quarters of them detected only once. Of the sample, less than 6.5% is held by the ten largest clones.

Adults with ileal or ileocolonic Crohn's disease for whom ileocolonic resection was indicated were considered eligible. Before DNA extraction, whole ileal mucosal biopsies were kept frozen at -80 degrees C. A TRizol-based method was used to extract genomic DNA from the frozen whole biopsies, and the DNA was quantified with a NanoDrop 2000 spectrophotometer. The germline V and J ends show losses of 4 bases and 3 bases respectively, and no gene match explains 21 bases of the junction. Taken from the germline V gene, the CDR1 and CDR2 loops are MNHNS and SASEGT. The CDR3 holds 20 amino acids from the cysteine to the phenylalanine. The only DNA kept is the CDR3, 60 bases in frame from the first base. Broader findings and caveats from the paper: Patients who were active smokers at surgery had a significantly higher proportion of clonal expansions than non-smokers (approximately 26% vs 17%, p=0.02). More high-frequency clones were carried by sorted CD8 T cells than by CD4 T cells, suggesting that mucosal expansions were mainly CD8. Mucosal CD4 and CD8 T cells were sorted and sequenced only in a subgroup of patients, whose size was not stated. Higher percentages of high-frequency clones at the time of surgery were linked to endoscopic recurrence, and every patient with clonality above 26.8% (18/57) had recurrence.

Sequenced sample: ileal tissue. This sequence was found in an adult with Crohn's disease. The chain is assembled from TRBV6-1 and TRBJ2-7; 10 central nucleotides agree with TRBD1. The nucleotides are TGTGCCAGCAGTGGTTGGGTTAGGACAGGGGGGGTTGGAGGTAACTACGAGCAGTACTTC. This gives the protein CASSGWVRTGGVGGNYEQYF.